Below, 2 T cell receptor beta chains from the same sample are listed, as sequenced in a study of human T cells and chemical hapten exposure. TCRdb analysed the RACE reads with MiXCR anew, one entry per CDR3 protein. The sample has around 100,000 distinct CDR3 sequences, about 11% seen once. Time point here: patch test 1, 2 weeks after DPC sensitization. The treatment was: therapeutic diphenylcyclopropenone sensitization with weekly scalp DPC. This material consisted of whole blood, taken in connection with sensitization to the hapten diphenylcyclopropenone (DPC). The source is a woman aged 40 to 50 with alopecia areata. Some clones in this sample may be carry-over from other donors' samples.

The CDR3 coding sequence is TGTGCCAGCAGTGCACAGGGTAAACTGTATGGCTACACCTTC. This translates into CASSAQGKLYGYTF. The rearrangement links TRBV12-3 or TRBV12-4 to TRBJ1-2, with D tentatively TRBD1 (6 bases). V was cut by 5 bases and J by 5 bases, with 15 bases left in between. This CDR3 contains 14 residues.

This clonotype turned up a few times. V is TRBV7-9 and J is TRBJ2-5; perhaps TRBD2 as D (5 bases). The V gene's germline CDR1 is SEHNR and CDR2 FQNEAQ (reference sequence). V shed 6 bases and J shed 4 bases, with 15 bases lying between them. The CDR3 contains 14 residues. CDR3 amino acids: CASRQSGPGETQYF. The CDR3 bases are TGTGCCAGCAGACAAAGCGGACCCGGAGAGACCCAGTACTTC.